This entry lists 26 T cell receptor beta chains sequenced from one sample in a study of blood T cell repertoires in COVID-19. Here immunoSEQ multiplex PCR was the method, and the copy in TCRdb shows in-frame clones only, minus some. The sample comprises approximately 300,000 clones, roughly 85% of which are singletons, and approximately 5.4% rests with the top ten. The sequenced material came from PBMCs or T cells enriched from blood (not recorded which). The receptors were gathered from a woman younger than 45 who had recovered from COVID-19.

This clone was seen a handful of times. This chain joins TRBV3-1 (or the pseudogene TRBV3-2) and TRBJ1-1; 9 bases line up with TRBD1. The CDR3 is made up of 14 amino acids. The V segment lost 3 bases and the J segment 4 bases; nucleotides outside the gene matches: 3. The germline CDR1 and CDR2 sequences are LGHDT and YNNKEL (reference sequence). In DNA form, the CDR3 reads TGTGCCAGCAGCCACCCGGGACAGGGCACTGAAGCTTTCTTT. This translates into CASSHPGQGTEAFF.

This clone appeared a few times. CDR3 sequence reads: CASSLRGRLQLDGYTF. The CDR3, as DNA: TGTGCCAGTAGTCTCCGAGGACGCCTCCAACTAGATGGCTACACCTTC. The chain couples TRBV19 to TRBJ1-2; no clear D gene. Trimming cost V 5 bases and J 6 bases, with 22 bases left between them. This CDR3 spans 16 amino acids. In germline, CDR1 is LNHDA, CDR2 SQIVND (reference sequence).

V gene TRBV11-3 combines with J gene TRBJ2-5; possibly TRBD1 for D (7 bases). V was pared by 5 bases and J by 6 bases, with 16 bases between. From germline, CDR1 is SGHNT and CDR2 YENEEA. The CDR3 length is 14 residues. The CDR3 protein is CASSPGAGGQTQYF. The CDR3 DNA is TGTGCCAGCAGCCCCGGTGCAGGGGGGCAGACCCAGTACTTC.

The chain employs TRBV10-3 and TRBJ1-6, with a weak D call TRBD1 (5 bases). V lost 10 bases to trimming and J lost 9 bases, with 22 bases between them. The CDR3 extends over 15 amino acids. Germline V CDR1 and CDR2: ENHRY, SYGVKD. Here the CDR3 reads CATAERAPGVSPLHF. CDR3 in DNA: TGTGCCACGGCGGAAAGGGCCCCGGGGGTTTCACCCCTCCACTTT.

This sequence joins TRBV2 and TRBJ1-5; D perhaps matches TRBD1 (5 bases). Germline CDR1 reads SNHLY; CDR2 reads FYNNEI. V lost 1 base and J lost 7, with 11 bases in between. This CDR3 is built from 14 residues. Written as DNA, the CDR3 is TGTGCCAGCAGTGAAGGGACACCTACACAGCCCCAGCATTTT. This sequence encodes CASSEGTPTQPQHF.

The chain is built from TRBV20-1 and TRBJ1-6; D gene ambiguous. CDR1 is DFQATT and CDR2 is SNEGSKA in the germline V gene (reference sequence). V lost 4 bases and J 0 bases, leaving 13 bases between the germline ends. This CDR3 contains 16 residues. The CDR3 DNA reads TGCAGTGCTATTGAGGGCGGGAGCTCCTATAATTCACCCCTCCACTTT. It specifies CSAIEGGSSYNSPLHF.

This chain uses TRBV19 with TRBJ2-3; TRBD1 might be the D (6 bases). In germline, CDR1 is LNHDA, CDR2 SQIVND (reference sequence). The V and J ends lost 7 bases and 1 base respectively, with 9 bases between them. The CDR3 length is 13 residues. The CDR3 DNA is TGTGCCAGTAACAGGGCCCGCACAGATACGCAGTATTTT. This encodes CASNRARTDTQYF. Variable domain in full (rest from reference TRBV19 and TRBJ2-3): DGGITQSPKYLFRKEGQNVTLSCEQNLNHDAMYWYRQDPGQGLRLIYYSQIVNDFQKGDIAEGYSVSREKKESFPLTVTSAQKNPTAFYLCASNRARTDTQYFGPGTRLTVL.

This chain links TRBV7-9 with TRBJ2-7; no clear D. CDR3 size: 11 residues. The germline V and J ends were trimmed by 1 base and 5 bases, with 3 bases remaining between them. The germline CDR1 and CDR2 sequences are SEHNR and FQNEAQ (reference sequence). The CDR3, as DNA: TGTGCCAGCAGCTTAGTAGACGAGCAGTACTTC. It codes for CASSLVDEQYF.

This chain connects TRBV7-9 to TRBJ1-1; D is perhaps TRBD1 (5 bases). Germline V gene data show CDR1 as SEHNR and CDR2 as FQNEAQ (reference sequence). The CDR3 is 11 amino acids. Trimming left V 5 bases short and J 11 bases short, with 12 bases between. Written as DNA, the CDR3 is TGTGCCAGCAGCCTGACAGCTTTGGCTTTCTTT. Protein product: CASSLTALAFF.

This chain connects TRBV3-1 (or the pseudogene TRBV3-2) to TRBJ2-3; the D gene is possibly TRBD1 (5 bases). Germline lookup yields CDR1 LGHDT and CDR2 YNNKEL (reference sequence). The V end was cut by 2 bases, the J end by 8 bases, with 11 bases between. This CDR3 has 13 amino acids. The DNA for the CDR3 is TGTGCCAGCAGCCAACAGGGCTCCGGTACGCAGTATTTT. Protein: CASSQQGSGTQYF.

V gene TRBV21-1 combines with J gene TRBJ2-3; the D call in the table, TRBD1, was not verified against the DNA. TRBV21-1 is classified as a pseudogene. The CDR3 totals 12 residues. CDR3 nucleotide sequence: TGTGCCAGCAGCAAACAGGCACTTGCGCAGTATTTT. Protein: CASSKQALAQYF.

The chain joins TRBV10-1 to TRBJ2-1; 11 bases are shared with TRBD1. CDR3 size: 16 residues. Germline-derived CDR1 and CDR2 are WNHNN and SYGVQD (reference sequence). The ends lost 2 bases at V and 8 bases at J; junction bases unmatched: 8. The CDR3 coding sequence is TGCGCCAGCAGTGAGGTATCAATGGACAGGGGGCATGAGCAGTTCTTC. This sequence encodes CASSEVSMDRGHEQFF.

This clone has a handful of counts. Other nucleotide sequences from this sample produce the same CDR3. The chain carries TRBV5-1 and TRBJ1-2, with TRBD1 matching over 9 bases. Per germline, CDR1 SGHRS and CDR2 YFSETQ. Trimming at V came to 4 bases and at J to 5 bases, leaving 3 bases not matched to a gene. CDR3 size: 13 residues. CDR3 in amino acids: CASSPGQGYGYTF. The CDR3 region has the DNA TGCGCCAGCAGCCCGGGACAGGGATATGGCTACACCTTC.

The V gene is TRBV20-1, the J gene TRBJ2-7; a possible D gene is TRBD1 (6 bases). V shed 3 bases and J shed 0 bases, with 15 bases lying between them. This CDR3 comprises 15 residues. Germline assignment: CDR1 DFQATT and CDR2 SNEGSKA (reference sequence). CDR3 nucleotides: TGCAGTGCTAGTGGGTTGGGGGCGAGCTCCTACGAGCAGTACTTC. Translating gives CSASGLGASSYEQYF.

The rearrangement links TRBV4-1 to TRBJ1-2; TRBD1 might be the D (6 bases). Trimming cost V 5 bases and J 4 bases, with 11 bases left between them. The CDR3 covers 13 residues. The germline gives CDR1 MGHRA, CDR2 YSYEKL. The CDR3 reads CASSSGGAYGYTF. The CDR3 coding sequence is TGCGCCAGCAGCTCGGGGGGCGCCTATGGCTACACCTTC.

This CDR3 is CASRVRDMATETQYF. The CDR3 coding sequence is TGTGCCAGCAGAGTCCGGGACATGGCTACGGAGACCCAGTACTTC. The chain recombines TRBV2 with TRBJ2-5, with D perhaps TRBD1 (6 bases). Trimming took off 6 bases at V and 5 bases at J, with 19 bases between the two ends. The CDR3 consists of 15 residues. The germline CDR1 and CDR2 sequences are SNHLY and FYNNEI.

This clone turned up a few times. The chain joins TRBV10-3 to TRBJ1-2; 7 nucleotides agree with TRBD1. V trimming: 6 bases; J trimming: 8 bases; junction bases outside the gene matches: 9. This CDR3 region has 13 residues. Germline lookup yields CDR1 ENHRY and CDR2 SYGVKD. The CDR3 nucleotides are TGTGCCATCAGGGGGACAGACGTCGGGGGCTACACCTTC. Its translation: CAIRGTDVGGYTF.

The genes are TRBV6-2 or TRBV6-3 and TRBJ1-5, with D uncertain. CDR3 length: 13 residues. Looked up from germline, CDR1 is MNHEY and CDR2 is SVGEGT. The V and J ends lost 2 bases and 3 bases respectively, with 5 bases between them. DNA for the CDR3: TGTGCCAGCAGTTACCCAGTCAATCAGCCCCAGCATTTT. Amino acids: CASSYPVNQPQHF.

V is TRBV24-1 and J is TRBJ2-7; D may be TRBD1 (5 bases). In germline, CDR1 is KGHDR, CDR2 SFDVKD. V dropped 0 bases and J dropped 8 bases, with 7 bases sitting between them. The CDR3 loop spans 12 amino acids. The CDR3 region has the DNA TGTGCCACCAGTGATTTGAGGGGTCAGCAGTACTTC. It yields the protein CATSDLRGQQYF.

This clone was seen more than once but under ten times. V and J are TRBV3-1 (or the pseudogene TRBV3-2) and TRBJ1-6; TRBD1 is a possible D gene (6 bases). Germline V lookup: CDR1 LGHDT, CDR2 YNNKEL (reference sequence). Between the trimmed V and J ends, which lost 1 base and 7 bases, there was a span of 8 bases. This CDR3 contains 14 residues. This chain's CDR3 is CASSQVGANSPLHF. DNA of the CDR3: TGTGCCAGCAGCCAAGTGGGGGCGAATTCACCCCTCCACTTT.

The table lists this clone with a few counts. This sequence joins TRBV4-1 and TRBJ1-1; the match to TRBD1 covers 11 bases. This CDR3 is built from 16 residues. Germline lookup yields CDR1 MGHRA and CDR2 YSYEKL. With 4 bases clipped from V and 5 bases from J, the junction kept 9 bases outside the gene matches. CDR3 residues: CASSRLGQGARTEAFF. The CDR3 DNA follows: TGCGCCAGCAGCCGCCTAGGACAGGGGGCAAGGACTGAAGCTTTCTTT.

The chain joins TRBV7-3 to TRBJ2-3; 7 nucleotides line up with TRBD2. There are 15 residues in the CDR3. After removal of 4 bases from V and 5 bases from J, the junction contained 9 bases not matched to a gene. Germline values: CDR1 SGHTA, CDR2 FQGTGA. CDR3 coding DNA: TGTGCCAGCAGCTCGGTGGGGACTACGGTAGATACGCAGTATTTT. This translates into CASSSVGTTVDTQYF.

With respect to this clone: This CDR3 is also generated by other DNA sequences in the sample. J is TRBJ1-2 and V is TRBV14; no definite D call. In germline, CDR1 is SGHDN, CDR2 FVKESK. The ends were cut back, 1 base at V and 5 bases at J, with 8 bases in the middle. CDR3 length: 13 residues. The CDR3 sequence is CASSQGGGYGYTF. Written as DNA, the CDR3 is TGTGCCAGCAGCCAAGGGGGAGGGTATGGCTACACCTTC.

The chain links TRBV11-2 to TRBJ1-4; D not certain. With 5 bases removed from V and 7 bases from J, the gap between germline ends came to 11 bases. Germline V CDR1 and CDR2: SGHAT, FQNNGV. The CDR3 is 13 residues long. This CDR3 is CASSRRGGEKLFF. The CDR3 DNA is TGTGCCAGCAGCAGACGGGGTGGTGAAAAACTGTTTTTT. The full variable domain, its missing parts supplied by reference TRBV11-2 and TRBJ1-4, is EAGVAQSPRYKIIEKRQSVAFWCNPISGHATLYWYQQILGQGPKLLIQFQNNGVVDDSQLPKDRFSAERLKGVDSTLKIQPAKLEDSAVYLCASSRRGGEKLFFGSGTQLSVL.

The V gene is TRBV7-9, the J gene TRBJ2-1, with 9 bases fitting TRBD1. Germline V gene data show CDR1 as SEHNR and CDR2 as FQNEAQ (reference sequence). After removal of 5 bases from V and 8 bases from J, the junction contained 4 bases not matched to a gene. The CDR3 extends over 13 amino acids. CDR3 nucleotides: TGTGCCAGCAGCCCAGGACAGGGGTATGAGCAGTTCTTC. Amino acids: CASSPGQGYEQFF.

The chain couples TRBV3-1 (or the pseudogene TRBV3-2) to TRBJ1-2; 7 nucleotides agree with TRBD1. Germline CDR1 LGHDT, CDR2 YNNKEL (reference sequence). The CDR3 loop spans 11 amino acids. The J segment lost 8 bases and the V segment lost 6 bases, leaving 3 bases of the junction unmatched. CDR3 sequence reads: CASRQGYGYTF. CDR3 in DNA: TGTGCCAGCAGACAGGGGTACGGCTACACCTTC.